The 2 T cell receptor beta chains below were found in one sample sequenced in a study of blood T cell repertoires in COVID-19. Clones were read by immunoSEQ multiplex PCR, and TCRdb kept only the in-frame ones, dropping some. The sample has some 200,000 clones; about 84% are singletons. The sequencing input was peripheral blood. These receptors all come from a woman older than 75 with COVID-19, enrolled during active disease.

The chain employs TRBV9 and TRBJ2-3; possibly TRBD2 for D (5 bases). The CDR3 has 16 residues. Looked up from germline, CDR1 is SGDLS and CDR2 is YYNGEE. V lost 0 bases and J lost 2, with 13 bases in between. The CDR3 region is CASSVGGWGATDTQYF. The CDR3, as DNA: TGTGCCAGCAGCGTAGGTGGTTGGGGAGCCACAGATACGCAGTATTTT.

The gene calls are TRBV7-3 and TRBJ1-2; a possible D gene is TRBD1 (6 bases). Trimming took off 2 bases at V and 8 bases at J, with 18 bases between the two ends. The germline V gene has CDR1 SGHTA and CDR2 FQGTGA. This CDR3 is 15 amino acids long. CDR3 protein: CASSLGPGQTRGYTF. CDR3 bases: TGTGCCAGCAGCTTAGGCCCTGGACAGACGAGGGGCTACACCTTC.